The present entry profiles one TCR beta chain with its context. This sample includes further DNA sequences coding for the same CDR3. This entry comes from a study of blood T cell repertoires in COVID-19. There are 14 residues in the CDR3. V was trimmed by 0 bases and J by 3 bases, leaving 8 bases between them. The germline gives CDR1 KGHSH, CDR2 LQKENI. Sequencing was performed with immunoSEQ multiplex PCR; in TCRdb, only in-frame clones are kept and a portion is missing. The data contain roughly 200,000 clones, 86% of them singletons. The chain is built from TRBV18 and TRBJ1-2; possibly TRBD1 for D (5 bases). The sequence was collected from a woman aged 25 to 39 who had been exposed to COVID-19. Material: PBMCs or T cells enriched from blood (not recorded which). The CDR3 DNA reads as TGTGCCAGCTCACCACCTTCAGGGTACTATGGCTACACCTTC. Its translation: CASSPPSGYYGYTF. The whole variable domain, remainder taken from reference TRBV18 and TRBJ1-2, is NAGVMQNPRHLVRRRGQEARLRCSPMKGHSHVYWYRQLPEEGLKFMVYLQKENIIDESGMPKERFSAEFPKEGPSILRIQQVVRGDSAAYFCASSPPSGYYGYTFGSGTRLTVV.